These 32 T cell receptor beta chains originate from one sample sequenced in a study of Ad26.COV2.S vaccination and SARS-CoV-2 variants (dated by TCRdb to about 2021). The treatment or condition label here, explained by the study, means: 15 to 20 received Ad26.COV2.S at low or high dose, single or two shots; roughly five received placebo; per-sample allocation not given. For vaccine and placebo recipients, the sequenced repertoires came from samples collected on day 63 after the first injection. The library was generated by the immunoSEQ multiplex PCR assay. TCRdb mirrors the immuneACCESS table, restricted to in-frame sequences. Some clones are absent from its copies; in checked studies, under half trace to an unresolved V gene, and the reason for the others is unknown. The sample includes some 390,000 clones, with 75% to 90% observed a single time. 3.5% of the sample belongs to the ten largest clones.

The material sequenced was peripheral blood, taken in a trial of Ad26.COV2.S vaccine versus placebo. These receptors all come from a person between 18 and 65 years old who received the Ad26.COV2.S COVID-19 vaccine or a placebo.

The chain is built from TRBV5-8 and TRBJ2-1, with TRBD2 as a possible D gene (5 bases). CDR1 is SGHTS, CDR2 YDEGEE, per germline. This CDR3 has 16 residues. The V end was cut by 4 bases, the J end by 0 bases, with 14 bases between. The CDR3 region is CASSLDWTSSYNEQFF. CDR3 sequence (DNA): TGTGCCAGCAGCCTGGACTGGACGAGCTCCTACAATGAGCAGTTCTTC. Full variable domain (outside the CDR3, taken from reference TRBV5-8 and TRBJ2-1): EAGVTQSPTHLIKTRGQQATLRCSPISGHTSVYWYQQALGLGLQFLLWYDEGEERNRGNFPPRFSGRQFPNYSSELNVNALELEDSALYLCASSLDWTSSYNEQFFGPGTRLTVL.

In regard to this clone: One end of the junction varies from germline; a read error may be responsible. The chain recombines TRBV4-3 with TRBJ1-6; D is ambiguous. The CDR3 consists of 17 residues. CDR1 is LGHNA, CDR2 YSLEER, per germline. The DNA for the CDR3 is TGCGCCAGCAGCCAAAAACAGTCTATCTCCCATAATTCACCCCTCCACTTT. Its translation: CASSQKQSISHNSPLHF.

The V gene is TRBV6-5, the J gene TRBJ1-1; TRBD1 aligns across 7 bases. Per germline, CDR1 MNHEY and CDR2 SVGAGI. This CDR3 is 14 amino acids long. The V gene end was trimmed by 6 bases and the J gene end by 1 base; junction bases not matched to a gene: 5. CDR3 protein: CASRRDRSNTEAFF. The CDR3 nucleotides are TGTGCCAGCAGGAGGGACAGATCGAACACTGAAGCTTTCTTT.

The chain employs TRBV6-1 and TRBJ2-1; D may be TRBD1 or TRBD2 (7 bases each). From germline, CDR1 is MNHNS and CDR2 SASEGT. The CDR3 sequence is 19 residues long. Trimming took 2 bases from V and 3 from J, leaving 23 bases between them. The CDR3 DNA sequence: TGTGCCAGCAGTGAACTTTCTTTAAGCGGGACAGCTGACTACAATGAGCAGTTCTTC. Encoded protein: CASSELSLSGTADYNEQFF.

The V gene is TRBV28, the J gene TRBJ2-7, with 10 bases identical to TRBD2. The length of the CDR3 is 16 residues. J gave up 1 base and V 3 bases, and 6 bases lay outside the gene matches. The V gene's germline CDR1 is MDHEN and CDR2 SYDVKM. CDR3 loop: CASSFELAGLSYEQYF. The DNA for the CDR3 is TGTGCCAGCAGTTTCGAACTAGCGGGGCTGTCCTACGAGCAGTACTTC. Using reference TRBV28 and TRBJ2-7 for the parts outside the CDR3, the full variable domain is DVKVTQSSRYLVKRTGEKVFLECVQDMDHENMFWYRQDPGLGLRLIYFSYDVKMKEKGDIPEGYSVSREKKERFSLILESASTNQTSMYLCASSFELAGLSYEQYFGPGTRLTVT.

The V call is TRBV5-8, the J call TRBJ2-7; TRBD1 might be the D (5 bases). Germline V gives CDR1 SGHTS, CDR2 YDEGEE. The CDR3 consists of 15 residues. V lost 3 bases to trimming and J lost 3 bases, with 16 bases between them. CDR3: CASSWFVTVDYEQYF. The CDR3 bases are TGTGCCAGCAGCTGGTTCGTGACAGTGGACTACGAGCAGTACTTC.

The chain has TRBV10-3 and TRBJ2-5; D remains ambiguous. The CDR3 has 14 residues. CDR1 is ENHRY, CDR2 SYGVKD, per germline. Trimming shortened V by 3 bases and J by 3 bases, and 11 bases separated the two germline ends. CDR3 in DNA: TGTGCCATCAGTGAAGTCGGCTCGAAAGAGACCCAGTACTTC. Translating gives CAISEVGSKETQYF.

This CDR3 is CASSKGQGANEQYF. CDR3 nucleotides: TGTGCCAGCAGTAAGGGACAGGGGGCGAACGAGCAGTACTTC. The rearrangement uses TRBV6-5 and TRBJ2-7, with TRBD1 identical over 12 bases. This CDR3 is built from 14 residues. V was clipped by 5 bases and J by 5 bases; unmatched bases: 4. Germline CDR1 is MNHEY and CDR2 is SVGAGI.

The V gene is TRBV11-3, the J gene TRBJ2-2, with unresolved D. The CDR3 length is 13 residues. The V gene's germline CDR1 is SGHNT and CDR2 YENEEA. V was cut by 0 bases and J by 4 bases, with 3 bases left in between. The CDR3 DNA reads as TGTGCCAGCAGCTTAGACACCACCGGGGAGCTGTTTTTT. Residues: CASSLDTTGELFF.

The chain has TRBV11-2 and TRBJ1-1, with D tentatively TRBD1 (6 bases). The CDR3 spans 15 residues. From germline, CDR1 is SGHAT and CDR2 FQNNGV. V was shortened by 2 bases and J by 0 bases, with 10 bases between the two germline ends. In nucleotides, the CDR3 is TGTGCCAGCAGCTTAACAGGGAACATGAACACTGAAGCTTTCTTT. As protein: CASSLTGNMNTEAFF.

This clone was seen repeatedly, ten times or more. This chain joins TRBV4-1 and TRBJ1-3; 7 nucleotides line up with TRBD1. The CDR3 extends over 17 amino acids. Per the germline V gene, CDR1 is MGHRA and CDR2 is YSYEKL. The J segment lost 1 base and the V segment lost 1 base, leaving 7 bases of the junction unmatched. The CDR3 loop reads CASSQGRQGMSGNTIYF. CDR3 nucleotide sequence: TGCGCCAGCAGCCAAGGCCGACAGGGAATGTCTGGAAACACCATATATTTT.

CDR3 DNA sequence: TGTGCCACCAGCATGAGCTACGAGACCCAGTACTTC. It translates to CATSMSYETQYF. This rearrangement joins TRBV15 to TRBJ2-5, with D unresolved. The V and J ends lost 4 bases and 5 bases respectively, with 8 bases between them. Germline V CDR1 and CDR2: LNHNV, YYDKDF (reference sequence). The CDR3 is 12 residues long.

The chain has TRBV6-5 and TRBJ1-5, with D uncertain. This CDR3 has 15 residues. Germline V gene sequence: CDR1 MNHEY, CDR2 SVGAGI. V gave up 5 bases and J gave up 0 bases, with 11 bases separating them. The CDR3 DNA follows: TGTGCCAGCAGTAAGGCAAGATATAGCAATCAGCCCCAGCATTTT. It yields the protein CASSKARYSNQPQHF.

The chain combines TRBV5-1 with TRBJ2-3; D not resolved. The CDR3 covers 12 residues. V shed 4 bases and J shed 1 base, with 4 bases lying between them. CDR1 and CDR2 from the germline V gene are SGHRS and YFSETQ. The CDR3 nucleotides read TGCGCCAGCAGCACCCGCACAGATACGCAGTATTTT. Translation: CASSTRTDTQYF.

V usage is TRBV19 and J usage is TRBJ2-5; D uncertain. CDR1 is LNHDA, CDR2 SQIVND, per germline (reference sequence). This CDR3 region has 12 residues. The ends were cut back, 0 bases at V and 2 bases at J, with 1 base in the middle. CDR3 DNA sequence: TGTGCCAGTAGTATAGATCAAGAGACCCAGTACTTC. Its translation: CASSIDQETQYF.

This chain links TRBV6-2 or TRBV6-3 with TRBJ2-1, with 10 positions matching TRBD2. The CDR3 spans 12 residues. Germline V gene data show CDR1 as MNHEY and CDR2 as SVGEGT. J gave up 15 bases and V 5 bases, and 7 bases lay outside the gene matches. The CDR3 bases are TGTGCCAGCAGTAGCGGGGGGGCCACGACGTTCTTC. It is translated as CASSSGGATTFF.

The chain couples TRBV11-2 to TRBJ2-3; D is perhaps TRBD1 (6 bases). The germline V and J ends were trimmed by 11 bases and 4 bases, with 16 bases remaining between them. This CDR3 comprises 13 residues. Germline V lookup: CDR1 SGHAT, CDR2 FQNNGV. CDR3 residues: CAGGVHPPDTQYF. CDR3 in DNA: TGTGCCGGGGGCGTACACCCCCCAGATACGCAGTATTTT.

This clone was observed a handful of times. The chain joins TRBV18 to TRBJ1-1; maybe TRBD1 (5 bases). This CDR3 contains 15 residues. Between the trimmed V and J ends, which lost 6 bases and 5 bases, there was a span of 19 bases. CDR1 is KGHSH and CDR2 is LQKENI in the germline V gene. CDR3 loop: CASSPSQGGGTEAFF. The CDR3 DNA is TGTGCCAGCTCCCCAAGCCAGGGCGGGGGGACTGAAGCTTTCTTT.

The gene calls are TRBV11-2 and TRBJ2-3; D is ambiguous. The CDR3 is made up of 14 amino acids. Looked up from germline, CDR1 is SGHAT and CDR2 is FQNNGV. V shed 2 bases and J shed 1 base, with 7 bases lying between them. The CDR3 spells CASSLILRTDTQYF. The CDR3 DNA follows: TGTGCCAGCAGCTTAATTCTCCGCACAGATACGCAGTATTTT.

The chain uses TRBV7-9 and TRBJ2-5; tentative D call: TRBD1 (5 bases). In germline, CDR1 is SEHNR, CDR2 FQNEAQ (reference sequence). There are 15 residues in the CDR3. V lost 0 bases to trimming and J lost 6 bases, with 14 bases between them. The CDR3 region has the DNA TGTGCCAGCAGCTTAGCGCTAGGGGCAAGCAAGACCCAGTACTTC. It encodes CASSLALGASKTQYF.

This sequence joins TRBV5-6 and TRBJ2-7; possible D gene TRBD1, 5 bases. Germline CDR1 reads SGHDT; CDR2 reads YYEEEE. Trimming took 0 bases from V and 4 from J, leaving 11 bases between them. The CDR3 runs 14 residues. In DNA, the CDR3 is TGTGCCAGCAGCTTGGGGGGCACCCGGTACGAGCAGTACTTC. It yields the protein CASSLGGTRYEQYF.

The rearrangement joins TRBV6-2 or TRBV6-3 to TRBJ2-7, with a tentative D call TRBD1 (5 bases). This CDR3 spans 12 amino acids. Germline values: CDR1 MNHEY, CDR2 SVGEGT. The V end was cut by 6 bases, the J end by 7 bases, with 13 bases between. CDR3 region: CASSPFRGEQYF. The CDR3 nucleotides read TGTGCCAGCAGCCCGTTTAGGGGAGAGCAGTACTTC.

The rearrangement joins TRBV6-5 to TRBJ1-2; D unresolved. The germline gives CDR1 MNHEY, CDR2 SVGAGI. There are 13 residues in the CDR3. V was clipped by 2 bases and J by 1 base, with 5 bases between them. DNA of the CDR3: TGTGCCAGCAGTTACAGGATTAACTATGGCTACACCTTC. Its protein is CASSYRINYGYTF.

J is TRBJ2-4 and V is TRBV11-2, with D uncertain. The CDR3 length is 15 residues. CDR1 and CDR2 from the germline V gene are SGHAT and FQNNGV. Between the trimmed V and J ends, which lost 0 bases and 2 bases, there was a span of 8 bases. CDR3 DNA: TGTGCCAGCAGCTTAGAGGTGTCGCCCAAAAACATTCAGTACTTC. This sequence encodes CASSLEVSPKNIQYF.

This chain links TRBV5-1 with TRBJ2-3, with 7 positions matching TRBD1. CDR1 and CDR2 from the germline V gene are SGHRS and YFSETQ. The CDR3 spans 16 residues. V was pared by 0 bases and J by 1 base, with 5 bases of the junction left unmatched. CDR3 nucleotide sequence: TGCGCCAGCAGCTTGGAGCCGCAGGGGGGCACAGATACGCAGTATTTT. Its translation is CASSLEPQGGTDTQYF.

This chain uses TRBV5-1 with TRBJ1-2; possible D gene TRBD1, 6 bases. V was pared by 4 bases and J by 4 bases, with 14 bases between. This CDR3 has 14 residues. CDR1 and CDR2 (germline): SGHRS, YFSETQ. The CDR3 loop reads CASSAEQGGYGYTF. For the CDR3, the DNA is TGCGCCAGCAGCGCGGAACAGGGAGGCTATGGCTACACCTTC.

This chain connects TRBV6-1 to TRBJ1-1, with a weak D call TRBD1 (5 bases). Trimming removed 2 bases from V and 3 bases from J, with 10 bases in between. The CDR3 loop spans 14 amino acids. Germline CDR1 MNHNS, CDR2 SASEGT. The CDR3: CASSEPGLDTEAFF. CDR3 in DNA: TGTGCCAGCAGTGAACCGGGGCTGGACACTGAAGCTTTCTTT.

The V call is TRBV29-1, the J call TRBJ1-2; a weak D match, TRBD1 (5 bases). V lost 0 bases and J 4 bases, leaving 9 bases between the germline ends. The V gene's germline CDR1 is SQVTM and CDR2 ANQGSEA. This CDR3 contains 13 residues. The CDR3 spells CSVEDGGVYGYTF. As DNA, the CDR3 is TGCAGCGTTGAAGATGGGGGGGTCTATGGCTACACCTTC.

The chain is built from TRBV2 and TRBJ1-6, with D possibly TRBD1 on 5 matching bases. CDR1 SNHLY and CDR2 FYNNEI come from the germline V gene. The length of the CDR3 is 13 residues. Trimming removed 6 bases from V and 9 bases from J, with 12 bases in between. CDR3 sequence: CASRPGAGSPLHF. In DNA form, the CDR3 reads TGTGCCAGCAGACCCGGGGCGGGTTCACCCCTCCACTTT. Full variable domain (remainder filled in from reference TRBV2 and TRBJ1-6): EPEVTQTPSHQVTQMGQEVILRCVPISNHLYFYWYRQILGQKVEFLVSFYNNEISEKSEIFDDQFSVERPDGSNFTLKIRSTKLEDSAMYFCASRPGAGSPLHFGNGTRLTVT.

The rearrangement uses TRBV6-2 or TRBV6-3 and TRBJ1-2; a weak D match, TRBD1 (6 bases). Trimming shortened V by 4 bases and J by 6 bases, and 18 bases separated the two germline ends. Germline V lookup: CDR1 MNHEY, CDR2 SVGEGT. CDR3 size: 15 residues. CDR3 DNA sequence: TGTGCCAGCAGTTTCCAACGGACAGCGCCAGATGGCTACACCTTC. As protein: CASSFQRTAPDGYTF.

The V gene is TRBV24-1, the J gene TRBJ1-3; no definite D call. This CDR3 comprises 15 residues. CDR1 is KGHDR, CDR2 SFDVKD, per germline. The germline V and J ends were trimmed by 4 bases and 4 bases, with 13 bases remaining between them. The CDR3 DNA sequence: TGTGCCACCAGTGAACCCACCGGGAAGGGAAACACCATATATTTT. It translates to CATSEPTGKGNTIYF.

Points on this clone: The junction departs from germline at one end; a sequencing error may be responsible. This rearrangement joins TRBV6-7 to TRBJ1-3; TRBD1 aligns across 8 bases. TRBV6-7 is classed as an ORF, of uncertain function. The CDR3 loop spans 11 amino acids. In DNA form, the CDR3 reads TGTGCCAGCAACCTACCCGACAGGGGAGGTTTT. Protein sequence: CASNLPDRGGF.